Below are 31 T cell receptor beta chains sequenced from a single sample in a study of cytotoxic CD8 clonotypes in ibrutinib-treated CLL. Clones were sequenced by immunoSEQ multiplex PCR, and TCRdb holds only the in-frame ones, with some missing. The sample consists of around 97,000 clones, approximately 78% of them appearing once. The material was PBMCs, obtained after 12 months of ibrutinib treatment. These receptors all stem from a human donor with chronic lymphocytic leukemia.

V is TRBV25-1 and J is TRBJ1-2; D is uncertain. Germline lookup yields CDR1 MGHDK and CDR2 SYGVNS. The CDR3 covers 12 residues. V was clipped by 2 bases and J by 8 bases, with 9 bases between them. CDR3 loop: CASSEGVGGYTF. Here the CDR3 DNA reads TGTGCCAGCAGTGAAGGGGTAGGAGGCTACACCTTC.

The chain has TRBV5-1 and TRBJ1-2, with a possible D match to TRBD1 (6 bases). In germline, CDR1 is SGHRS, CDR2 YFSETQ. The CDR3 runs 15 residues. V lost 5 bases to trimming and J lost 0 bases, with 14 bases between them. For the CDR3, the DNA is TGCGCCAGCAGGGAAGGGGGAACCGCTAACTATGGCTACACCTTC. Protein product: CASREGGTANYGYTF. Based on the CDR3 plus reference TRBV5-1 and TRBJ1-2, the full variable domain is KAGVTQTPRYLIKTRGQQVTLSCSPISGHRSVSWYQQTPGQGLQFLFEYFSETQRNKGNFPGRFSGRQFSNSRSEMNVSTLELGDSALYLCASREGGTANYGYTFGSGTRLTVV.

The genes are TRBV30 and TRBJ2-2; tentative D call: TRBD1 (5 bases). The germline V and J ends were trimmed by 2 bases and 5 bases, with 15 bases remaining between them. CDR3 length: 15 residues. Germline V CDR1 and CDR2: GTSNPN, SVGIG (reference sequence). In nucleotides, the CDR3 is TGTGCCTGGAGTCCGCAGGGTAGAAGAACCGGGGAGCTGTTTTTT. Amino acids: CAWSPQGRRTGELFF.

The chain couples TRBV6-1 to TRBJ2-5; the D gene is possibly TRBD1 (6 bases). V lost 6 bases and J lost 5, with 10 bases in between. The CDR3 sequence is 12 residues long. Germline CDR1 MNHNS, CDR2 SASEGT. The CDR3, as DNA: TGTGCCAGCAGGCAGGGGTGGGAGACCCAGTACTTC. The encoded protein is CASRQGWETQYF.

Concerning this clone itself: Lacking the conserved final phenylalanine or tryptophan, this CDR3 likely reflects a read error. It is unclear where the CDR3 begins or ends on the DNA, so no DNA is shown, and the CDR3 is as TCRdb lists it. The chain has TRBV21-1 and TRBJ1-2; the table's D call of TRBD1 was not tested on the DNA. TRBV21-1 is a recognized pseudogene. Ends included, the CDR3 has 15 residues. The CDR3 region is CASSNETPGQGFLPL.

The chain joins TRBV11-3 to TRBJ1-4; D not resolved. The germline V gene encodes CDR1 SGHNT and CDR2 YENEEA. Trimming cost V 4 bases and J 7 bases, with 16 bases left between them. The CDR3 sequence is 15 residues long. CDR3 residues: CASSSSPLRSEKLFF. As DNA, the CDR3 is TGTGCCAGCAGCTCCTCGCCTTTGCGGAGTGAAAAACTGTTTTTT. Filled out from reference TRBV11-3 and TRBJ1-4, the complete variable domain reads EAGVVQSPRYKIIEKKQPVAFWCNPISGHNTLYWYLQNLGQGPELLIRYENEEAVDDSQLPKDRFSAERLKGVDSTLKIQPAELGDSAVYLCASSSSPLRSEKLFFGSGTQLSVL.

The chain has TRBV10-3 and TRBJ1-5, with 7 bases lining up with TRBD1. This CDR3 comprises 12 residues. The J segment lost 4 bases and the V segment lost 10 bases, leaving 4 bases of the junction unmatched. CDR1 is ENHRY, CDR2 SYGVKD, per germline. CDR3 residues: CATGTDNQPQHF. CDR3 DNA: TGTGCCACCGGGACAGATAATCAGCCCCAGCATTTT.

This rearrangement joins TRBV7-2 to TRBJ1-1; D unclear. Trimming stripped 3 bases from V and 8 bases from J, with 7 bases between. From germline, CDR1 is SGHTA and CDR2 FQGNSA. This CDR3 has 11 amino acids. The chain's CDR3 is CASSFTTEAFF. The DNA for the CDR3 is TGTGCCAGCAGCTTTACTACAGAAGCTTTCTTT.

The chain combines TRBV5-4 with TRBJ1-2; TRBD1 matches at 8 bases. Germline V gene sequence: CDR1 SGHNT, CDR2 YYREEE (reference sequence). The CDR3 covers 16 residues. Losses at the gene ends were 6 bases for V and 2 bases for J; bases not matched to a gene: 12. The DNA for the CDR3 is TGTGCCAGCACCGCTTGGGCAAGGGACAGGAACTATGGCTACACCTTC. It encodes CASTAWARDRNYGYTF.

This sequence joins TRBV5-1 and TRBJ2-4; D is possibly TRBD1 (6 bases). CDR1 and CDR2 (germline): SGHRS, YFSETQ. This CDR3 comprises 16 residues. The ends were cut back, 0 bases at V and 0 bases at J, with 10 bases in the middle. Here the CDR3 reads CASSLDRVLAKNIQYF. CDR3 nucleotide sequence: TGCGCCAGCAGCTTGGACAGGGTACTAGCCAAAAACATTCAGTACTTC. Full variable domain (remainder filled in from reference TRBV5-1 and TRBJ2-4): KAGVTQTPRYLIKTRGQQVTLSCSPISGHRSVSWYQQTPGQGLQFLFEYFSETQRNKGNFPGRFSGRQFSNSRSEMNVSTLELGDSALYLCASSLDRVLAKNIQYFGAGTRLSVL.

The chain couples TRBV28 to TRBJ1-2; TRBD1 aligns across 7 bases. Per germline, CDR1 MDHEN and CDR2 SYDVKM. J lost 8 bases, V lost 6 bases, and 6 bases had no gene match. The CDR3 runs to 12 residues. The CDR3 DNA reads TGTGCCAGCAGGGGGACAGCCCTGGGCTACACCTTC. Protein product: CASRGTALGYTF.

The rearrangement joins TRBV7-9 to TRBJ1-2, with a possible D match to TRBD1 (6 bases). This CDR3 contains 12 residues. Trimming took 4 bases from V and 6 from J, leaving 9 bases between them. Germline assignment: CDR1 SEHNR and CDR2 FQNEAQ (reference sequence). The CDR3 loop reads CASSSSGDGYTF. CDR3 in DNA: TGTGCCAGCAGCTCCTCAGGGGATGGCTACACCTTC.

This clone has more than one count but fewer than ten. The CDR3, as DNA: TGTGCCAGCAGCCGGGGGAGAGAGCAGTACTTC. Its protein is CASSRGREQYF. The chain combines TRBV11-1 with TRBJ2-7, with a possible D match to TRBD2 (6 bases). The CDR3 has 11 amino acids. The germline V gene encodes CDR1 SGHAT and CDR2 FQDESV (reference sequence). Trimming pared 5 bases from V and 7 bases from J, leaving 9 bases between.

V gene TRBV5-6 combines with J gene TRBJ2-2; D is possibly TRBD1 (7 bases). Germline lookup yields CDR1 SGHDT and CDR2 YYEEEE. V was pared by 4 bases and J by 5 bases, with 15 bases between. The CDR3 sequence is 15 residues long. CDR3 in amino acids: CASSRPGGFTGELFF. The CDR3 DNA reads as TGTGCCAGCAGCCGCCCAGGGGGGTTTACCGGGGAGCTGTTTTTT.

J is TRBJ2-3 and V is TRBV6-1; tentatively, D is TRBD1 (6 bases). Trimming cost V 7 bases and J 5 bases, with 16 bases left between them. The germline V gene has CDR1 MNHNS and CDR2 SASEGT. The CDR3 length is 14 residues. The CDR3 here is CASTRQGPGDTQYF. In nucleotides, the CDR3 is TGTGCCAGCACCCGGCAGGGGCCAGGAGATACGCAGTATTTT.

The chain employs TRBV10-3 and TRBJ2-1; D is possibly TRBD2 (6 bases). Trimming pared 7 bases from V and 2 bases from J, leaving 15 bases between. Germline V gives CDR1 ENHRY, CDR2 SYGVKD. This CDR3 is built from 15 residues. DNA of the CDR3: TGTGCCATCACCGGGACTGGAGGAGCCTACAATGAGCAGTTCTTC. Translation: CAITGTGGAYNEQFF.

J is TRBJ2-3 and V is TRBV15; no reliable D call. The CDR3 loop spans 13 amino acids. Germline lookup yields CDR1 LNHNV and CDR2 YYDKDF (reference sequence). The V end was cut by 0 bases, the J end by 6 bases, with 7 bases between. CDR3 nucleotide sequence: TGTGCCACCAGCAGAGATACTGGGGATACGCAGTATTTT. Amino acid sequence: CATSRDTGDTQYF.

V usage is TRBV30 and J usage is TRBJ1-2; D is ambiguous. Trimming stripped 5 bases from V and 8 bases from J, with 15 bases between. CDR1 is GTSNPN, CDR2 SVGIG, per germline (reference sequence). This CDR3 is built from 12 residues. Here the CDR3 reads CAWERGLEGYTF. CDR3 nucleotide sequence: TGTGCCTGGGAGCGGGGATTGGAAGGCTACACCTTC.

The CDR3 DNA sequence: TGTGCCAGCAGCTTATTAATTGGTCCCAAGGAAAAGACCCAGTACTTC. Translating gives CASSLLIGPKEKTQYF. The V call is TRBV7-9, the J call TRBJ2-5; no definite D call. Trimming removed 2 bases at V and 6 bases at J, with 19 bases between. This CDR3 region has 16 residues. Germline V lookup: CDR1 SEHNR, CDR2 FQNEAQ (reference sequence).

This clone was counted a single time. The chain carries TRBV28 and TRBJ2-7; 8 bases are shared with TRBD1. The CDR3 spans 20 residues. CDR1 and CDR2 (germline): MDHEN, SYDVKM. Trimming at V came to 5 bases and at J to 0 bases, leaving 21 bases not matched to a gene. The CDR3 DNA is TGTGCCAGCAGTGAGGTAGTGACAGGGGAATTAAACTTCGGCTCCTACGAGCAGTACTTC. Translation gives CASSEVVTGELNFGSYEQYF.

In nucleotides, the CDR3 is TGTGCCAGCAGTTCGCCCGCAGGGATCTACGAGCAGTACTTC. Its protein product is CASSSPAGIYEQYF. This chain joins TRBV28 and TRBJ2-7; the D gene is possibly TRBD1 (5 bases). Trimming cost V 4 bases and J 3 bases, with 13 bases left between them. Germline CDR1 MDHEN, CDR2 SYDVKM. This CDR3 comprises 14 residues.

This sequence joins TRBV30 and TRBJ2-4; no clear D gene. V was pared by 2 bases and J by 0 bases, with 14 bases between. Germline lookup yields CDR1 GTSNPN and CDR2 SVGIG (reference sequence). There are 16 residues in the CDR3. CDR3 loop: CAWSQPQALAKNIQYF. The CDR3 nucleotides read TGTGCCTGGAGTCAGCCCCAGGCCCTAGCCAAAAACATTCAGTACTTC.

The J gene is TRBJ2-3, the V gene TRBV7-9; D is perhaps TRBD1 or TRBD2 (5 bases each). This CDR3 has 12 amino acids. V was shortened by 5 bases and J by 5 bases, with 8 bases between the two germline ends. Germline V lookup: CDR1 SEHNR, CDR2 FQNEAQ (reference sequence). Here the CDR3 reads CASSRDGDTQYF. CDR3 coding DNA: TGTGCCAGCAGCCGGGACGGAGATACGCAGTATTTT.

The gene calls are TRBV7-2 and TRBJ1-4, with 8 bases aligning to TRBD1. Germline loops: CDR1 SGHTA, CDR2 FQGNSA. This CDR3 spans 14 amino acids. V was pared by 6 bases and J by 2 bases, with 2 bases of the junction left unmatched. CDR3 bases: TGTGCCAGCAGGCAGGGGGCGACTAATGAAAAACTGTTTTTT. It translates to CASRQGATNEKLFF.

This chain joins TRBV7-2 and TRBJ1-6; D not resolved. CDR1 is SGHTA, CDR2 FQGNSA, per germline. The CDR3 has 16 residues. The V end was cut by 4 bases, the J end by 4 bases, with 14 bases between. The CDR3 DNA follows: TGTGCCAGCAGCTCCTTAATGCGGGGTTATAATTCACCCCTCCACTTT. This translates into CASSSLMRGYNSPLHF.

DNA of the CDR3: TGTGCCAGTAGTATAGAGAGGGGGAAGAGCAATCAGCCCCAGCATTTT. Its protein product is CASSIERGKSNQPQHF. This chain uses TRBV19 with TRBJ1-5, with a weak D call TRBD1 (6 bases). The ends were cut back, 0 bases at V and 1 base at J, with 10 bases in the middle. The CDR3 length is 16 residues. Germline CDR1 LNHDA, CDR2 SQIVND (reference sequence).

Only a few counts were recorded for this clone. The J gene is TRBJ1-2, the V gene TRBV30, with TRBD1 matching over 7 bases. The V and J ends lost 2 bases and 3 bases, in that order; junction bases with no gene match: 6. Germline loops: CDR1 GTSNPN, CDR2 SVGIG (reference sequence). This CDR3 comprises 14 residues. The CDR3 is CAWSRAGGDYGYTF. As DNA, the CDR3 is TGTGCCTGGAGTAGAGCAGGGGGGGACTATGGCTACACCTTC.

The chain is built from TRBV11-2 and TRBJ2-7; no clear D gene. CDR1 and CDR2 from the germline V gene are SGHAT and FQNNGV. The CDR3 runs 14 residues. V was clipped by 5 bases and J by 4 bases, with 15 bases between them. The CDR3 nucleotides are TGTGCCAGCAGCCTTTTAACCGAGGCATACGAGCAGTACTTC. Translation: CASSLLTEAYEQYF.

This chain uses TRBV6-1 with TRBJ2-6; D uncertain. The CDR3 has 14 residues. The V end lost 1 base, the J end lost 0 bases, and 1 base lay between the germline ends. Germline V gene data show CDR1 as MNHNS and CDR2 as SASEGT. The CDR3 is CASSEDSGANVLTF. The CDR3 DNA sequence: TGTGCCAGCAGTGAAGACTCTGGGGCCAACGTCCTGACTTTC.

The chain couples TRBV14 to TRBJ1-1, with TRBD1 as a possible D gene (5 bases). The CDR3 covers 14 residues. Trimming pared 4 bases from V and 0 bases from J, leaving 9 bases between. From germline, CDR1 is SGHDN and CDR2 FVKESK. The CDR3: CASSLTGLNTEAFF. The CDR3 coding sequence is TGTGCCAGCAGCCTCACAGGCCTGAACACTGAAGCTTTCTTT.

Remarks on this clone: The same CDR3 also results from other DNA sequences found in this sample. The chain joins TRBV10-3 to TRBJ1-3; the D is unclear. Trimming took 2 bases from V and 4 from J, leaving 3 bases between them. In germline, CDR1 is ENHRY, CDR2 SYGVKD. The CDR3 covers 12 residues. CDR3 DNA: TGTGCCATCAGTGAGCTCGGAAACACCATATATTTT. Its protein is CAISELGNTIYF.